The TCR beta chain under discussion was sequenced for a study of technical replicates of blood from a few donors. Clones were read by immunoSEQ multiplex PCR, and TCRdb kept only the in-frame ones, dropping some. The sample consists of roughly 69,000 clones, 95% to 98% of them appearing once. This clone was detected only once. Sequencing input: T cells isolated from PBMCs. The source is a human donor in good health.

CDR3 sequence (DNA): TGTGCCAGCTCAGATCAGGAGGGCAGTCCCTACGAGCAGTACTTC. As protein: CASSDQEGSPYEQYF. V usage is TRBV18 and J usage is TRBJ2-7; D possibly corresponds to TRBD2 (6 bases). The length of the CDR3 is 15 residues. Germline loops: CDR1 KGHSH, CDR2 LQKENI. V shed 5 bases and J shed 2 bases, with 16 bases lying between them. The full variable domain, in which reference TRBV18 and TRBJ2-7 provide the parts outside the CDR3, is NAGVMQNPRHLVRRRGQEARLRCSPMKGHSHVYWYRQLPEEGLKFMVYLQKENIIDESGMPKERFSAEFPKEGPSILRIQQVVRGDSAAYFCASSDQEGSPYEQYFGPGTRLTVT.